This TCR beta chain derives from a study of blood T cell repertoires in COVID-19. Study at large: Italy, Spain and the United States were the sources of the convalescent and acute COVID-19 samples. Sources were T cells, B-cell-depleted T cells, or PBMCs; the material itself was cDNA or gDNA.

Original methodology: The authors estimated nucleated cell counts from reference gene primer amplification. Method: immunoSEQ multiplex PCR; TCRdb's copy keeps in-frame clones and lacks some. Clone size and V and J calls were adopted from that table, with D and trimming inferred from the DNA. The sample includes 80,000 or so clones, more than 70% of them seen just once. Germline loops: CDR1 LNHNV, CDR2 YYDKDF (reference sequence). Unmatched junction bases numbered 4, after V lost 4 bases and J lost 4 bases. The CDR3 runs to 15 residues. The chain carries TRBV15 and TRBJ2-1; 10 bases line up with TRBD1. This TCR derives from a man in his forties or fifties with acute or convalescent COVID-19. Material: peripheral blood. The CDR3 here is CATSIRQGAYNEQFF. CDR3 sequence (DNA): TGTGCCACCAGCATTAGACAGGGGGCATACAATGAGCAGTTCTTC.